The sequence of this TCR beta chain was determined in a study of CD8 T cells in ankylosing spondylitis. This CDR3 is 16 amino acids long. The germline gives CDR1 MDHEN, CDR2 SYDVKM. Trimming took 6 bases from V and 4 from J; bases not matched to a gene: 8. Overall study results and limits: In ankylosing spondylitis blood, a motif of several highly homologous TCR beta variants appeared characteristic.

Turning to this clonotype: As yet, its antigen is unknown.

One entry per CDR3 protein results from TCRdb running MiXCR on the 5' RACE reads. The sample includes 700,000 to 1,000,000 distinct CDR3 sequences, about 11% of them seen just once. This clonotype was obtained from a male donor with ankylosing spondylitis. What was sequenced was blood, either unsorted or a sorted T cell fraction (not recorded which). The chain combines TRBV28 with TRBJ2-2; TRBD2 aligns across 10 bases. The CDR3: CASSRGASGSTGELFF. CDR3 coding DNA: TGTGCCAGCAGCCGTGGGGCTAGCGGGAGCACCGGGGAGCTGTTTTTT.